These 19 T cell receptor beta chains share one sample of origin, sequenced in a study of a mutant IDH1 vaccine in newly diagnosed glioma. Their cognate antigens are unknown. Clones were sequenced by immunoSEQ multiplex PCR, and TCRdb holds only the in-frame ones, with some missing. Of tens of thousands of clones in the sample, roughly 80% were seen once. This sample's time point: week 35, safety follow-up. The investigators gave 300 ug of mutant IDH1 20-mer peptide in each vaccine dose, together with topical imiquimod. The sequencing used PBMCs, collected from a glioma patient whose treatment included an IDH1 peptide vaccine. Every receptor here comes from a man aged 18-30 years with glioma.

CDR3 in DNA: TGTGCCAGCAGCTTACTCCAGGGGCCCTACGAGCAGTACTTC. Its translation: CASSLLQGPYEQYF. This chain connects TRBV27 to TRBJ2-7; a weak D match, TRBD1 (6 bases). The V gene lost 6 bases and the J gene lost 2 bases, with 14 bases spanning the gap. This CDR3 is 14 amino acids long. Germline CDR1 MNHEY, CDR2 SMNVEV (reference sequence).

The gene calls are TRBV6-5 and TRBJ2-2; unclear D gene. Trimming took 1 base from V and 0 from J, leaving 9 bases between them. CDR3 length: 16 residues. Germline assignment: CDR1 MNHEY and CDR2 SVGAGI. CDR3 DNA sequence: TGTGCCAGCAGTTACTTCACATACCCGAACACCGGGGAGCTGTTTTTT. This translates into CASSYFTYPNTGELFF.

The chain recombines TRBV27 with TRBJ1-1; D perhaps matches TRBD1 (5 bases). Germline loops: CDR1 MNHEY, CDR2 SMNVEV (reference sequence). CDR3 length equals 13 residues. V dropped 2 bases and J dropped 6 bases, with 10 bases sitting between them. The CDR3 protein is CASSLAGPSEAFF. CDR3 DNA sequence: TGTGCCAGCAGTTTAGCGGGGCCGTCTGAAGCTTTCTTT.

The J gene is TRBJ1-5, the V gene TRBV7-6, with TRBD1 matching over 7 bases. The CDR3 contains 16 residues. CDR1 SGHVS and CDR2 FNYEAQ come from the germline V gene. The J segment lost 7 bases and the V segment lost 5 bases, leaving 14 bases of the junction unmatched. The CDR3 DNA is TGTGCCAGCAGCCCCCAGACAGGGCCCGGCGGACAGCCCCAGCATTTT. Encoded protein: CASSPQTGPGGQPQHF.

The chain couples TRBV9 to TRBJ2-3, with D perhaps matching TRBD2 (6 bases). Germline V CDR1 and CDR2: SGDLS, YYNGEE. Trimming cost V 1 base and J 2 bases, with 14 bases left between them. CDR3 length equals 16 residues. The CDR3 reads CASSVKAGQTTDTQYF. CDR3 DNA: TGTGCCAGCAGCGTAAAGGCGGGGCAGACCACAGATACGCAGTATTTT.

For this clone: The identical CDR3 is also encoded by other nucleotide sequences in the sample. DNA for the CDR3: TGTGCCAGCAGCCTGGGGGGCCCGAACACTGAAGCTTTCTTT. Translated, it gives CASSLGGPNTEAFF. This chain uses TRBV11-3 with TRBJ1-1; D may be TRBD1 (6 bases). Germline CDR1 SGHNT, CDR2 YENEEA. Trimming took off 5 bases at V and 1 base at J, with 11 bases between the two ends. The CDR3 is made up of 14 amino acids. The entire variable domain, with the rest obtained from reference TRBV11-3 and TRBJ1-1, is as follows: EAGVVQSPRYKIIEKKQPVAFWCNPISGHNTLYWYLQNLGQGPELLIRYENEEAVDDSQLPKDRFSAERLKGVDSTLKIQPAELGDSAVYLCASSLGGPNTEAFFGQGTRLTVV.

The J gene is TRBJ2-3, the V gene TRBV2; unclear D gene. Deletions cut 5 bases from V and 2 bases from J, with 8 bases between. CDR3 length equals 13 residues. The germline CDR1 and CDR2 sequences are SNHLY and FYNNEI. The CDR3 bases are TGTGCCAGCAGTAGGTCTTACACAGATACGCAGTATTTT. Translated, it gives CASSRSYTDTQYF. The full variable domain, its missing parts supplied by reference TRBV2 and TRBJ2-3, is EPEVTQTPSHQVTQMGQEVILRCVPISNHLYFYWYRQILGQKVEFLVSFYNNEISEKSEIFDDQFSVERPDGSNFTLKIRSTKLEDSAMYFCASSRSYTDTQYFGPGTRLTVL.

This chain joins TRBV28 and TRBJ2-7; TRBD2 aligns across 13 bases. Germline V gene lookup returns CDR1 MDHEN and CDR2 SYDVKM. With V trimmed by 6 bases and J by 2 bases, 4 bases remained unmatched. CDR3 length equals 15 residues. CDR3 DNA: TGTGCCAGCAGGGGAGGGACTAGCGGGGCCTACGAGCAGTACTTC. Protein: CASRGGTSGAYEQYF.

The J gene is TRBJ2-5, the V gene TRBV13; the match to TRBD2 covers 11 bases. The ends lost 3 bases at V and 4 bases at J; junction bases unmatched: 7. Germline V gives CDR1 PRHDT, CDR2 FYEKMQ (reference sequence). The CDR3 loop spans 16 amino acids. CDR3 sequence (DNA): TGTGCCAGCAGCTTCAAGACTAGCGGGGTTGTAGAGACCCAGTACTTC. It encodes CASSFKTSGVVETQYF.

This chain connects TRBV11-2 to TRBJ2-7, with 8 bases aligning to TRBD1. Per the germline V gene, CDR1 is SGHAT and CDR2 is FQNNGV. V was pared by 5 bases and J by 0 bases, with 12 bases of the junction left unmatched. The CDR3 totals 17 residues. CDR3 sequence: CASSPTGQGLSSYEQYF. For the CDR3, the DNA is TGTGCCAGCAGCCCGACCGGACAGGGTTTAAGCTCCTACGAGCAGTACTTC.

The V gene is TRBV30, the J gene TRBJ1-2; D might be TRBD1 (6 bases). The germline V gene encodes CDR1 GTSNPN and CDR2 SVGIG (reference sequence). V was pared by 1 base and J by 4 bases, with 13 bases between. The CDR3 runs to 14 residues. For the CDR3, the DNA is TGTGCCTGGAGTGGCCAGGGGATTGGCTATGGCTACACCTTC. Protein product: CAWSGQGIGYGYTF.

The J gene is TRBJ1-2, the V gene TRBV11-2, with D possibly matching TRBD1 (5 bases). The CDR3 contains 17 residues. CDR1 and CDR2 from the germline V gene are SGHAT and FQNNGV. Deletions cut 1 base from V and 2 bases from J, with 17 bases between. The CDR3 coding sequence is TGTGCCAGCAGCTTAGTAGCCAGGGAAAGTTGGAACTATGGCTACACCTTC. Translating gives CASSLVARESWNYGYTF.

The chain couples TRBV2 to TRBJ1-5; 7 nucleotides align to TRBD1. Germline V gives CDR1 SNHLY, CDR2 FYNNEI. The CDR3 covers 13 residues. The V gene end was trimmed by 5 bases and the J gene end by 6 bases; junction bases not matched to a gene: 4. The CDR3 DNA reads TGTGCCAGCAGTTACGACAGGGTTCAGCCCCAGCATTTT. It specifies CASSYDRVQPQHF.

The chain uses TRBV4-3 and TRBJ2-7; D remains unclear. Germline CDR1 reads LGHNA; CDR2 reads YSLEER. V shed 2 bases and J shed 2 bases, with 7 bases lying between them. This CDR3 is 13 amino acids long. The CDR3 region is CASSQRLAYEQYF. The CDR3 coding sequence is TGCGCCAGCAGCCAACGACTGGCCTACGAGCAGTACTTC.

V gene TRBV28 combines with J gene TRBJ1-2; D possibly corresponds to TRBD1 (6 bases). Germline CDR1 is MDHEN and CDR2 is SYDVKM. V was clipped by 2 bases and J by 9 bases, with 7 bases between them. There are 11 residues in the CDR3. CDR3 nucleotides: TGTGCCAGCAGTTTAGGGACAAGCTACACCTTC. It specifies CASSLGTSYTF.

The chain is built from TRBV5-1 and TRBJ1-1, with 7 bases identical to TRBD1. Per the germline V gene, CDR1 is SGHRS and CDR2 is YFSETQ. There are 14 residues in the CDR3. V shed 4 bases, J shed 11 bases, and the junction held 14 bases outside the gene matches. CDR3 DNA: TGCGCCAGCAGCGGGGGGACAGATGGTGAAGGGGCTTTCTTT. Translated, it gives CASSGGTDGEGAFF.

This clone has a single count. The chain joins TRBV7-9 to TRBJ1-2, with unresolved D. Looked up from germline, CDR1 is SEHNR and CDR2 is FQNEAQ (reference sequence). The V end lost 2 bases, the J end lost 6 bases, and 13 bases lay between the germline ends. CDR3 length equals 14 residues. CDR3 loop: CASSLFPDDNGYTF. As DNA, the CDR3 is TGTGCCAGCAGCTTATTTCCAGACGATAATGGCTACACCTTC.

This clone showed up just once. The CDR3 DNA sequence: TGCGCCAGCAGCTTCTCTTTCGCTAACACTGAAGCTTTCTTT. Translating it yields CASSFSFANTEAFF. The J gene is TRBJ1-1, the V gene TRBV5-1; D is undetermined. Germline V lookup: CDR1 SGHRS, CDR2 YFSETQ. The CDR3 covers 14 residues. V lost 2 bases and J lost 2, with 10 bases in between.

This clone was seen a few times. The CDR3 loop is CASSLAASNQPQHF. The CDR3, as DNA: TGTGCCAGCAGCTTGGCCGCTTCCAATCAGCCCCAGCATTTT. The chain combines TRBV5-4 with TRBJ1-5, with D uncertain. The ends were cut back, 0 bases at V and 3 bases at J, with 7 bases in the middle. Looked up from germline, CDR1 is SGHNT and CDR2 is YYREEE (reference sequence). This CDR3 spans 14 amino acids.